This TCR beta chain was sequenced during a study of T cell repertoires in cytomegalovirus infection. At the level of the study: In the study, CMV epitopes included recently identified HLA-C-restricted and well-studied HLA-B-restricted ones. Notes on the study in general: Carriage of CMV together with the relevant HLA was identifiable through cumulative public TCR beta family frequency. Within the response measured ex vivo, HLA-C-restricted CMV-specific TCR beta clonotypes were dominant.

Turning to this clonotype: Its antigen is undetermined.

Germline values: CDR1 LNHDA, CDR2 SQIVND (reference sequence). The V gene lost 3 bases and the J gene lost 2 bases, with 7 bases spanning the gap. The CDR3 has 13 amino acids. One entry per CDR3 protein, called by TCRdb with MiXCR from the reads. The sample has hundreds of thousands of distinct CDR3 sequences, roughly 36% seen once. The chain recombines TRBV19 with TRBJ2-5, with unresolved D. The sequences come from cultured PBMCs, collected from culture after CMV antigen stimulation. The TCR originated in a human donor in good health (CMV status not recorded). Some clones in this sample may be carry-over from other donors' samples. The chain's CDR3 is CASSMRRQETQYF. The DNA of the CDR3 is TGTGCCAGTAGTATGAGGCGACAAGAGACCCAGTACTTC.